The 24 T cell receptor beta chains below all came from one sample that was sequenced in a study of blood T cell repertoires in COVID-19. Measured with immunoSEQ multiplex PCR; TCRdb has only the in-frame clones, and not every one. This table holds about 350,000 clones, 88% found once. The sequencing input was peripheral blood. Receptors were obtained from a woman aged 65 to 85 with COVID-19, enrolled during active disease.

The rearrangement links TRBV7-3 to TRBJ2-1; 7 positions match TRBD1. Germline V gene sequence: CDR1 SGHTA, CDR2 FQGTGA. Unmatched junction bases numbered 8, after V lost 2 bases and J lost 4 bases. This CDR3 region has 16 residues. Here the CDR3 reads CASSLPSGTDYNEQFF. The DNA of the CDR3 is TGTGCCAGCAGCTTACCCTCGGGGACAGATTACAATGAGCAGTTCTTC.

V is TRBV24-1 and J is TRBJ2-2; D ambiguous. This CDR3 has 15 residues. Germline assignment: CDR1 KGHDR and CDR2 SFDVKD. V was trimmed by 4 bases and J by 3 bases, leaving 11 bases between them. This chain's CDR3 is CATSDPRLDTGELFF. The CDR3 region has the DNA TGTGCCACCAGTGACCCTCGACTCGACACCGGGGAGCTGTTTTTT.

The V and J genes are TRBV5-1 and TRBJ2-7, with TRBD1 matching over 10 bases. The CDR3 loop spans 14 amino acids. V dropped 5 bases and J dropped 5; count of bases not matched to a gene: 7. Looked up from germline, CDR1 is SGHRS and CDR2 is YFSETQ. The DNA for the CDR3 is TGCGCCAGCAGGGCAGACAGGGGGCTCCACGAGCAGTACTTC. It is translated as CASRADRGLHEQYF.

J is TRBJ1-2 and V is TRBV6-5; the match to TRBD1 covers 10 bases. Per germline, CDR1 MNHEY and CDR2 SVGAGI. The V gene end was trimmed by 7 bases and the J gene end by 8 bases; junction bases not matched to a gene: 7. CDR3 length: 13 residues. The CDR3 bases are TGTGCCAGCAACCTGGGACAGGGGACCGGCTACACCTTC. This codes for CASNLGQGTGYTF.

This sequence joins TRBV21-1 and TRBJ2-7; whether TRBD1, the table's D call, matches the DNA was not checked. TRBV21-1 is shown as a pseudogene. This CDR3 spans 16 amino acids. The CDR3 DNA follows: TGTGCCAGCAGCAAAGGGGCTCTCTATTTTTCCTACGAGCAGTACTTC. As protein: CASSKGALYFSYEQYF.

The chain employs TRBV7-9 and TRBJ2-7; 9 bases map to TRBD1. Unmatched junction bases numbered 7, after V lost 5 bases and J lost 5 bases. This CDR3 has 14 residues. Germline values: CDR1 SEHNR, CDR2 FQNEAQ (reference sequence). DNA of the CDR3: TGTGCCAGCAGCCAGGCAAACAGGGGGCACGAGCAGTACTTC. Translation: CASSQANRGHEQYF.

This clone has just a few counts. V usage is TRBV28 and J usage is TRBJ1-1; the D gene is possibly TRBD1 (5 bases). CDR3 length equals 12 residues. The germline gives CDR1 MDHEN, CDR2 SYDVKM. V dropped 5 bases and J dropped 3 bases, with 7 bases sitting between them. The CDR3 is CASSAGDTEAFF. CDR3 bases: TGTGCCAGCAGTGCGGGGGACACTGAAGCTTTCTTT.

The CDR3 region has the DNA TGTGCCAGCAGCTTGGGACAGGGGTACTACGAGCAGTACTTC. As protein: CASSLGQGYYEQYF. This chain links TRBV7-9 with TRBJ2-7; 10 bases fit TRBD1. The CDR3 sequence is 14 residues long. The trim removed 3 bases at V and 3 bases at J, leaving 2 bases unmatched. CDR1 and CDR2 from the germline V gene are SEHNR and FQNEAQ (reference sequence).

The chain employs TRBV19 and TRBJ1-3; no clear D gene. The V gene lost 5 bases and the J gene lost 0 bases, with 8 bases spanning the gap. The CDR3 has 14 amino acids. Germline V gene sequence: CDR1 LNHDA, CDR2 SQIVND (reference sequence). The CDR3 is CASSFGSSGNTIYF. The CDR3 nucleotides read TGTGCCAGTAGTTTTGGCAGCTCTGGAAACACCATATATTTT.

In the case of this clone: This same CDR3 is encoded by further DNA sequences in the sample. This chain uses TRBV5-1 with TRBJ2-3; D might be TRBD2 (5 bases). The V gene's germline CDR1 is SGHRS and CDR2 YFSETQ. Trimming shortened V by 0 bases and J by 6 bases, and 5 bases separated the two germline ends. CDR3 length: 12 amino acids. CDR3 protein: CASSLAGDTQYF. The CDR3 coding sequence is TGCGCCAGCAGCTTGGCGGGGGATACGCAGTATTTT.

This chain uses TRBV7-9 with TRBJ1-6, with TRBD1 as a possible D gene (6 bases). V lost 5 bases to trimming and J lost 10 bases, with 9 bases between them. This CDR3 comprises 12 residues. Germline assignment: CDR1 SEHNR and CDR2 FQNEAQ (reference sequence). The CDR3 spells CASSTGLSPLHF. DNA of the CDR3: TGTGCCAGCAGCACAGGGTTGTCACCCCTCCACTTT.

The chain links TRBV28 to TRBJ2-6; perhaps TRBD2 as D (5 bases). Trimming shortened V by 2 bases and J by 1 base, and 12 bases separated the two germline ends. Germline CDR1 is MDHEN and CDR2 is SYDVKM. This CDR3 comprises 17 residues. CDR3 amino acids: CASSLPLRESGANVLTF. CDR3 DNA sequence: TGTGCCAGCAGTTTACCCCTCCGGGAATCTGGGGCCAACGTCCTGACTTTC.

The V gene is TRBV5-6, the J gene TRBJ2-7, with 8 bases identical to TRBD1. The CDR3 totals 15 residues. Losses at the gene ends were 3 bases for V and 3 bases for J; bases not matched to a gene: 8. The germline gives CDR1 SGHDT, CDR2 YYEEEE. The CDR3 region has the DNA TGTGCCAGCAGCTATACAGGGGGGTGGTACTACGAGCAGTACTTC. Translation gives CASSYTGGWYYEQYF. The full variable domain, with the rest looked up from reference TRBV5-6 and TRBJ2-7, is DAGVTQSPTHLIKTRGQQVTLRCSPKSGHDTVSWYQQALGQGPQFIFQYYEEEERQRGNFPDRFSGHQFPNYSSELNVNALLLGDSALYLCASSYTGGWYYEQYFGPGTRLTVT.

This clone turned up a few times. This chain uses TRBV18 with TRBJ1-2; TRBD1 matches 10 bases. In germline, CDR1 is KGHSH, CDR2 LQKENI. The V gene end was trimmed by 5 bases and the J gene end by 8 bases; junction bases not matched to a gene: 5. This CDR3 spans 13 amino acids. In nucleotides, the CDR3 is TGTGCCAGCTCAACGGGGACAGGGGACGGCTACACCTTC. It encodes CASSTGTGDGYTF. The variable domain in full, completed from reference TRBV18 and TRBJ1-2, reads NAGVMQNPRHLVRRRGQEARLRCSPMKGHSHVYWYRQLPEEGLKFMVYLQKENIIDESGMPKERFSAEFPKEGPSILRIQQVVRGDSAAYFCASSTGTGDGYTFGSGTRLTVV.

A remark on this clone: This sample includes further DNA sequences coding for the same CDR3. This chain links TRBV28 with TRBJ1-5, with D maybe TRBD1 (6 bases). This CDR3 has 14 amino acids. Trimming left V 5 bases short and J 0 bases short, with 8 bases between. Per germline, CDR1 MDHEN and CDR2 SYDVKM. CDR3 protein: CASSHRVSNQPQHF. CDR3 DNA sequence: TGTGCCAGCAGTCACAGGGTTAGCAATCAGCCCCAGCATTTT.

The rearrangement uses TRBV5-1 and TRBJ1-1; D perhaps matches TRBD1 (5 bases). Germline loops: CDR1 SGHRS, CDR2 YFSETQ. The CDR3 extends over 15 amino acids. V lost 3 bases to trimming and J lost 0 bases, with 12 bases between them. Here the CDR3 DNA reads TGCGCCAGCAGCTGGGGCGCAGGGATGAACACTGAAGCTTTCTTT. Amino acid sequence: CASSWGAGMNTEAFF.

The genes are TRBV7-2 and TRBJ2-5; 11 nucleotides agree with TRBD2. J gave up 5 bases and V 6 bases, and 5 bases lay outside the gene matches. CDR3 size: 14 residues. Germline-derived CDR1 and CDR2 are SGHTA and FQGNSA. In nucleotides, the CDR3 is TGTGCCAGCAGTTATTCTAGCGGGGGGGAGACCCAGTACTTC. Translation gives CASSYSSGGETQYF.

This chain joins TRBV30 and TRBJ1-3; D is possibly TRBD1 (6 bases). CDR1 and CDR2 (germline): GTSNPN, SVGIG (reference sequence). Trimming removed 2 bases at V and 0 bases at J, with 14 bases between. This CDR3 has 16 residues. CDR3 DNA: TGTGCCTGGAGTCCATTCGACAGGCACTCTGGAAACACCATATATTTT. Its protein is CAWSPFDRHSGNTIYF.

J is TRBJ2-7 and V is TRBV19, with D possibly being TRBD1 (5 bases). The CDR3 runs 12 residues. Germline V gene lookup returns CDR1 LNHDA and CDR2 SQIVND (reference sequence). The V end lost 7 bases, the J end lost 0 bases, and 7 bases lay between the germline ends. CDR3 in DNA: TGTGCCAGTACTGGACACTCCTACGAGCAGTACTTC. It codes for CASTGHSYEQYF.

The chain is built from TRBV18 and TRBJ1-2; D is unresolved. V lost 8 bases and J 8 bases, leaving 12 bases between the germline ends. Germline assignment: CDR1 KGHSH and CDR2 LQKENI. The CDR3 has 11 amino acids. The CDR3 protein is CASTPGEGYTF. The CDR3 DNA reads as TGTGCCAGCACTCCCGGGGAGGGCTACACCTTC. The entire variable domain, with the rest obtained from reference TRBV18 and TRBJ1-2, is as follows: NAGVMQNPRHLVRRRGQEARLRCSPMKGHSHVYWYRQLPEEGLKFMVYLQKENIIDESGMPKERFSAEFPKEGPSILRIQQVVRGDSAAYFCASTPGEGYTFGSGTRLTVV.

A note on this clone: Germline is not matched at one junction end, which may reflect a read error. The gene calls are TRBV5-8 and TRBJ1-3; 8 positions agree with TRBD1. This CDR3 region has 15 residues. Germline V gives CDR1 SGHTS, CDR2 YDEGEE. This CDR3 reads CASRLGQASGNTIYF. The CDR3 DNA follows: TGTGCCAGCAGATTGGGACAGGCCTCTGGAAACACCATATATTTT.

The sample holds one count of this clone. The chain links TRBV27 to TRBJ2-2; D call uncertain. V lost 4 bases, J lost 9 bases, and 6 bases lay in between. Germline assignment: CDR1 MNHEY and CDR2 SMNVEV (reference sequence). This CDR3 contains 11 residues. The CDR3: CASSSLRELFF. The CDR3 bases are TGTGCCAGCAGTTCCCTCCGGGAGCTGTTTTTT.

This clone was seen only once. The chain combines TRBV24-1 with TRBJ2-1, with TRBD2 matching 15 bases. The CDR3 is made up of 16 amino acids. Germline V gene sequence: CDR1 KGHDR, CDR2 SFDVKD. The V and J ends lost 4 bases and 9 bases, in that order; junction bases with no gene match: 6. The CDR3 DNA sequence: TGTGCCACCAGTGACTGGACTAGCGGGGGGGCCGGTGAGCAGTTCTTC. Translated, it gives CATSDWTSGGAGEQFF.

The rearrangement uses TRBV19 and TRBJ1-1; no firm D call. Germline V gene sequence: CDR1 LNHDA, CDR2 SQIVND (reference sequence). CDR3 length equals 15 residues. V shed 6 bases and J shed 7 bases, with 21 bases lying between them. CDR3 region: CASRSVKELTLEAFF. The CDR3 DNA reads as TGTGCCAGTAGAAGCGTTAAGGAGCTAACCCTTGAAGCTTTCTTT.